The 12 T cell receptor beta chains listed next were all sequenced from one sample in a study of blood T cell repertoires in COVID-19. Clones were read by immunoSEQ multiplex PCR, and TCRdb kept only the in-frame ones, dropping some. The sample lists 19,000 or so clones; 70% to 90% were seen once. Sequencing input: peripheral blood. The receptors originated from a man aged 35-49 years with active COVID-19.

The V gene is TRBV4-2, the J gene TRBJ2-1, with TRBD2 identical over 10 bases. This CDR3 comprises 20 residues. Germline V gene lookup returns CDR1 LGHNA and CDR2 YNFKEQ. The V and J ends lost 0 bases and 2 bases, in that order; junction bases with no gene match: 13. CDR3 bases: TGTGCCAGCAGCCAAGATCCGGGAGGACTAGCGGAAGTCGCCTACAATGAGCAGTTCTTC. Residues: CASSQDPGGLAEVAYNEQFF.

The chain has TRBV3-1 (or the pseudogene TRBV3-2) and TRBJ2-7; D unclear. There are 14 residues in the CDR3. The V end was cut by 5 bases, the J end by 2 bases, with 13 bases between. Germline CDR1 and CDR2: LGHDT and YNNKEL (reference sequence). The chain's CDR3 is CASSGRLLAYEQYF. In DNA form, the CDR3 reads TGTGCCAGCAGCGGCAGGCTTTTAGCCTACGAGCAGTACTTC.

The CDR3 is CASSYGSSGNYEQYF. CDR3 nucleotide sequence: TGTGCCAGCAGTTACGGTTCTAGCGGGAACTACGAGCAGTACTTC. The chain links TRBV6-5 to TRBJ2-7, with 9 bases fitting TRBD2. Germline CDR1 is MNHEY and CDR2 is SVGAGI. The CDR3 length is 15 residues. V lost 2 bases and J lost 3; bases outside the gene matches: 5.

This clone occurred once. V is TRBV2 and J is TRBJ2-5; 9 positions agree with TRBD2. CDR3 size: 14 residues. V shed 7 bases, J shed 5 bases, and the junction held 8 bases outside the gene matches. In germline, CDR1 is SNHLY, CDR2 FYNNEI. The CDR3 sequence: CASIYAGGQETQYF. The CDR3 DNA reads as TGTGCCAGCATTTACGCGGGAGGGCAGGAGACCCAGTACTTC.

This clone was recorded once. The chain has TRBV2 and TRBJ1-2, with 7 bases matching TRBD1. The CDR3 sequence is 13 residues long. V lost 9 bases, J lost 2 bases, and 6 bases stayed unmatched. Germline lookup yields CDR1 SNHLY and CDR2 FYNNEI. The CDR3 DNA is TGTGCCAGTGGACAGGATGAAAACTATGGCTACACCTTC. It is translated as CASGQDENYGYTF.

The genes are TRBV5-1 and TRBJ2-7; no reliable D call. V was pared by 5 bases and J by 2 bases, with 14 bases between. Germline V CDR1 and CDR2: SGHRS, YFSETQ. The CDR3 loop spans 14 amino acids. Here the CDR3 reads CASRNFYETYEQYF. Here the CDR3 DNA reads TGCGCCAGCAGAAATTTCTACGAGACCTACGAGCAGTACTTC. Looking up the rest from reference TRBV5-1 and TRBJ2-7 gives the full variable domain: KAGVTQTPRYLIKTRGQQVTLSCSPISGHRSVSWYQQTPGQGLQFLFEYFSETQRNKGNFPGRFSGRQFSNSRSEMNVSTLELGDSALYLCASRNFYETYEQYFGPGTRLTVT.

This clone was picked up one time. The rearrangement joins TRBV9 to TRBJ2-7; 11 nucleotides align to TRBD1. CDR3 length: 16 amino acids. J lost 3 bases, V lost 4 bases, and 9 bases had no gene match. The germline V gene has CDR1 SGDLS and CDR2 YYNGEE. The CDR3, as DNA: TGTGCCAGCAGCCCCCGGACAGGGGGCAATGTCTACGAGCAGTACTTC. Its protein product is CASSPRTGGNVYEQYF.

The chain has TRBV7-9 and TRBJ2-7; tentatively, D is TRBD1 or TRBD2 (6 bases each). CDR3 length: 15 amino acids. Per germline, CDR1 SEHNR and CDR2 FQNEAQ (reference sequence). Trimming stripped 10 bases from V and 3 bases from J, with 22 bases between. CDR3 in amino acids: CATRRGQGKHYEQYF. The CDR3 coding sequence is TGTGCCACCAGGAGGGGTCAGGGGAAACACTACGAGCAGTACTTC.

The chain uses TRBV11-3 and TRBJ2-4; 9 bases map to TRBD1. V trimming: 1 base; J trimming: 1 base; junction bases outside the gene matches: 2. CDR3 size: 16 residues. The V gene's germline CDR1 is SGHNT and CDR2 YENEEA. The DNA of the CDR3 is TGTGCCAGCAGCTTAGGAGGGACAGGGGCCAAAAACATTCAGTACTTC. Protein sequence: CASSLGGTGAKNIQYF.

The V and J genes are TRBV5-4 and TRBJ2-5, with 8 bases identical to TRBD2. Germline-derived CDR1 and CDR2 are SGHNT and YYREEE (reference sequence). V trimming: 1 base; J trimming: 1 base; junction bases outside the gene matches: 18. The CDR3 totals 20 residues. CDR3: CASSLRRRLALYPLQETQYF. CDR3 in DNA: TGTGCCAGCAGCTTGAGGAGACGACTAGCGCTTTATCCCCTCCAAGAGACCCAGTACTTC. Full variable domain (rest looked up from reference TRBV5-4 and TRBJ2-5): ETGVTQSPTHLIKTRGQQVTLRCSSQSGHNTVSWYQQALGQGPQFIFQYYREEENGRGNFPPRFSGLQFPNYSSELNVNALELDDSALYLCASSLRRRLALYPLQETQYFGPGTRLLVL.

The V and J genes are TRBV5-6 and TRBJ1-4; D is unresolved. V was cut by 0 bases and J by 8 bases, with 11 bases left in between. CDR1 and CDR2 (germline): SGHDT, YYEEEE. The CDR3 contains 14 residues. The CDR3 region has the DNA TGTGCCAGCAGCTTGGGGATGCCAGGAGAAAAACTGTTTTTT. Protein: CASSLGMPGEKLFF.

The CDR3 nucleotides are TGTGCCAGCAGGCCTGGAGGAAGCACTGAAGCTTTCTTT. This encodes CASRPGGSTEAFF. The chain uses TRBV6-5 and TRBJ1-1, with D unclear. The germline gives CDR1 MNHEY, CDR2 SVGAGI. The V end lost 6 bases, the J end lost 4 bases, and 12 bases lay between the germline ends. The CDR3 loop spans 13 amino acids.